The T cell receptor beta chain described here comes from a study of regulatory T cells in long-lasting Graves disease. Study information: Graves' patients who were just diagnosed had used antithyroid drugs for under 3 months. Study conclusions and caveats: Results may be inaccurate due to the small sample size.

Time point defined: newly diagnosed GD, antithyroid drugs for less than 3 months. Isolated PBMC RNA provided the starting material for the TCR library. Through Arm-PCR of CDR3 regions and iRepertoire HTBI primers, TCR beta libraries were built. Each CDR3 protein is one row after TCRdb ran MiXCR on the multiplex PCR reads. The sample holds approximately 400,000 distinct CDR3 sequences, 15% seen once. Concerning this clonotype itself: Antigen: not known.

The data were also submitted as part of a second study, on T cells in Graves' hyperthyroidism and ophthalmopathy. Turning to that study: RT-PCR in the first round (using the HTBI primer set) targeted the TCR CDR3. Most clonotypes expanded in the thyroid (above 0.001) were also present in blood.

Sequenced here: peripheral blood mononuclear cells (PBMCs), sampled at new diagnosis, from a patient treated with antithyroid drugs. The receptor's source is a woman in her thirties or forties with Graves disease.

The CDR3 DNA follows: TGTGCCAGTAGTATTTTGGGGAATCAGCCCCAGCATTTT. It codes for CASSILGNQPQHF. The V call is TRBV19, the J call TRBJ1-5, with no clear D. Germline lookup yields CDR1 LNHDA and CDR2 SQIVND (reference sequence). Between the trimmed V and J ends, which lost 3 bases and 4 bases, there was a span of 7 bases. This CDR3 region has 13 residues.